The clone carrying this TCR beta chain was seen a few times. The antigen remains unidentified. As for time point: newly diagnosed GD, antithyroid drugs for less than 3 months. The TCR library used RNA extracted from PBMCs. Sequencing libraries for TCR beta were prepared with iRepertoire HTBI primers and Arm-PCR of CDR3 regions. TCRdb reprocessed the multiplex PCR reads via MiXCR and lists one record per CDR3 protein. The repertoire includes 400,000 to 500,000 distinct CDR3 sequences, 15% to 20% of them detected once, and approximately 22% sits in the top ten. The CDR3 spans 16 residues. Per germline, CDR1 MDHEN and CDR2 SYDVKM. J was trimmed by 2 bases and V by 5 bases; bases with no gene match: 6. This record comes from a study of regulatory T cells in long-lasting Graves disease. Study-wide results and limits: Repertoires from persistent disease leaned toward TRBV28, TRBJ1-2 and TRBJ2-5.

This same sample was also taken into another study, of T cells in Graves' hyperthyroidism and ophthalmopathy.

This specimen consisted of peripheral blood mononuclear cells (PBMCs), obtained at new diagnosis, from a patient treated with antithyroid drugs. The rearrangement links TRBV28 to TRBJ2-6; 7 nucleotides match TRBD1. The source of this sequence is a woman between 18 and 29 years old with Graves disease. The CDR3 DNA follows: TGTGCCAGCAGTCCCTCGGGGACAGCTGGGGCCAACGTCCTGACTTTC. Its protein is CASSPSGTAGANVLTF.